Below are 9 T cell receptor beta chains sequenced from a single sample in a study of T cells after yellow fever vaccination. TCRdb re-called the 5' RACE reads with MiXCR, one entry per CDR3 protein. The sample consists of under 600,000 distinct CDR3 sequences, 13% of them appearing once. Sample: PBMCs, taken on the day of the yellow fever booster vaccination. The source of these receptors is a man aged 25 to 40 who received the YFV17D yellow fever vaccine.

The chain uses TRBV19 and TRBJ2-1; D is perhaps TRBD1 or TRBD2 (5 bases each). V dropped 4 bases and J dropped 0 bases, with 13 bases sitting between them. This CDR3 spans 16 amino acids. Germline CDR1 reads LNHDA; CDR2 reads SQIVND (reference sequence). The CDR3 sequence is CASSTGTTSSYNEQFF. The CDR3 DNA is TGTGCCAGTAGTACAGGGACGACCAGCTCCTACAATGAGCAGTTCTTC.

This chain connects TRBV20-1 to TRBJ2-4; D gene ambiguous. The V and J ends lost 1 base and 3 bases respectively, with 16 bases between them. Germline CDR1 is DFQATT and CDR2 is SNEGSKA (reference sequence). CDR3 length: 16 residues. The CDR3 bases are TGCAGTGCTAGAGGTTATGAAGACGGAGACAAAAACATTCAGTACTTC. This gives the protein CSARGYEDGDKNIQYF.

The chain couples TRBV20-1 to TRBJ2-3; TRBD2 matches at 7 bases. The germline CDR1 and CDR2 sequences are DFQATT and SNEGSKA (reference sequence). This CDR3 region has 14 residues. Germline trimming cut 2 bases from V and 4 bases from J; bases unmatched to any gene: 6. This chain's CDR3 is CSARLGTNPDTQYF. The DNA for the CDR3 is TGCAGTGCTAGATTGGGGACTAACCCAGATACGCAGTATTTT.

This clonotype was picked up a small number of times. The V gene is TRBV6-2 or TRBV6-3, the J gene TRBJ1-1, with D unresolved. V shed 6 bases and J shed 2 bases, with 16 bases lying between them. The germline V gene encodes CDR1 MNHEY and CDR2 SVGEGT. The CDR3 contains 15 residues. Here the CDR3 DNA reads TGTGCCAGCAGATCTTCCCTCCAAGGAAACACTGAAGCTTTCTTT. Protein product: CASRSSLQGNTEAFF.

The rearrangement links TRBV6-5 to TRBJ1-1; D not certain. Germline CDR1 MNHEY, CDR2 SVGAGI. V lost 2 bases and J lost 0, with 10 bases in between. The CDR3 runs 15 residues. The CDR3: CASSYGGVMNTEAFF. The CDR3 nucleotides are TGTGCCAGCAGTTACGGCGGGGTCATGAACACTGAAGCTTTCTTT.

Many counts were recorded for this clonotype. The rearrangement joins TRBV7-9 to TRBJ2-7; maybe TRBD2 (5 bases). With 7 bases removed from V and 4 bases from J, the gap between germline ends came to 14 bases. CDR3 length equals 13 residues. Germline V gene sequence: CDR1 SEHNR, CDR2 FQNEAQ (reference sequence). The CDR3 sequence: CASTPGTGYEQYF. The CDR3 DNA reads TGTGCCAGCACCCCCGGCACGGGGTACGAGCAGTACTTC.

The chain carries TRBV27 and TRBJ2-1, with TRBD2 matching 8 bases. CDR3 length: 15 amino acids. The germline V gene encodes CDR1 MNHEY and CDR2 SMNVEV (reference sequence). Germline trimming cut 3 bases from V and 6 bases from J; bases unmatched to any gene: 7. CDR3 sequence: CASSFPLAGSNEQFF. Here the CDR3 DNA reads TGTGCCAGCAGTTTCCCTCTAGCGGGCAGCAATGAGCAGTTCTTC.

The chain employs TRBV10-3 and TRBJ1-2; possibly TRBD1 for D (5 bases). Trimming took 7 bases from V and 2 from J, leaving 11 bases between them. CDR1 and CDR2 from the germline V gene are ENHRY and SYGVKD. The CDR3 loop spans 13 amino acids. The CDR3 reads CAIIKGPNYGYTF. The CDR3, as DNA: TGTGCCATCATTAAGGGGCCCAACTATGGCTACACCTTC.

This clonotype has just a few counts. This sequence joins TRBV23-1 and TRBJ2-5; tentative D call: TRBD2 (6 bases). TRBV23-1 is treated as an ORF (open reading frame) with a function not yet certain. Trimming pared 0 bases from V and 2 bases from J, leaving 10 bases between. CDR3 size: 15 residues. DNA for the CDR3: TGCGCCAGCAGTCAATCCTCGCGGGATCAAGAGACCCAGTACTTC. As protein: CASSQSSRDQETQYF.